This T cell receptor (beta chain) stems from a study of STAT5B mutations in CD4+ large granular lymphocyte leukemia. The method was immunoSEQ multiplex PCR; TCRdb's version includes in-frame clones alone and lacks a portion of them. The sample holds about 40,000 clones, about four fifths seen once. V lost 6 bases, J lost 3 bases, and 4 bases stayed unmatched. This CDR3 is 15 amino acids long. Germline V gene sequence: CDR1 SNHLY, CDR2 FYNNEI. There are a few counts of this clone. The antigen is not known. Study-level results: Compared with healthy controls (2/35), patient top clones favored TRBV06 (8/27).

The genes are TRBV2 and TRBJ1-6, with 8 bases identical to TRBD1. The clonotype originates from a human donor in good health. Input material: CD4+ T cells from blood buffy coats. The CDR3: CASSADRGYNSPLHF. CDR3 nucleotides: TGTGCCAGCAGCGCTGACAGGGGCTATAATTCACCCCTCCACTTT. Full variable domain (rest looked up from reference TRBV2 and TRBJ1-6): EPEVTQTPSHQVTQMGQEVILRCVPISNHLYFYWYRQILGQKVEFLVSFYNNEISEKSEIFDDQFSVERPDGSNFTLKIRSTKLEDSAMYFCASSADRGYNSPLHFGNGTRLTVT.